A selection of T cell receptor beta chains follows, all from one sample in a study of tumor-infiltrating lymphocytes in localized non-small cell lung cancer. Sequencing used immunoSEQ multiplex PCR; TCRdb keeps in-frame clones, though not all of them. Of about 21,000 clones in the sample, approximately 80% are singletons; the top ten hold 3% to 4%. The sample was lung tumor tissue. These receptors were taken from a human donor with non-small cell lung cancer. CDR3s include the opening cysteine and the closing phenylalanine or tryptophan. Fields, in order: V gene, clone size, D gene, J gene, CDR3 protein, CDR3 DNA. D genes are given only for firm matches. Part of the rows lack a size; the others show once, few, many or a class for expanded clones.

v_gene: TRBV29-1
abundance: .
d_gene: TRBD2
j_gene: TRBJ2-1
CDR3aa: CSVDSSGMYNEQFF
CDR3nt: TGCAGCGTTGATTCTAGCGGGATGTACAATGAGCAGTTCTTC

v_gene: TRBV7-2
abundance: .
d_gene: TRBD1
j_gene: TRBJ1-1
CDR3aa: CASSSDRGLAEAFF
CDR3nt: TGTGCCAGCAGTTCCGACAGGGGGTTGGCTGAAGCTTTCTTT

v_gene: TRBV29-1
abundance: few
d_gene: TRBD1
j_gene: TRBJ2-7
CDR3aa: CSVRQGDRQYF
CDR3nt: TGCAGCGTCAGACAGGGTGACCGGCAGTACTTC

v_gene: TRBV28
abundance: .
d_gene: .
j_gene: TRBJ1-2
CDR3aa: CASSLVRYGYTF
CDR3nt: TGTGCCAGCAGTTTAGTTCGCTATGGCTACACCTTC

v_gene: TRBV6-4
abundance: .
d_gene: TRBD1
j_gene: TRBJ2-5
CDR3aa: CASSDPSGRGTEETQYF
CDR3nt: TGTGCCAGCAGTGACCCATCGGGCAGGGGGACCGAAGAGACCCAGTACTTC

v_gene: TRBV5-1
abundance: few
d_gene: .
j_gene: TRBJ2-3
CDR3aa: CASSSGRSGTDTQYF
CDR3nt: TGCGCCAGCAGCTCCGGACGGAGTGGCACAGATACGCAGTATTTT

v_gene: TRBV5-6
abundance: .
d_gene: TRBD1
j_gene: TRBJ1-2
CDR3aa: CASSWTGGYGYTF
CDR3nt: TGTGCCAGCAGCTGGACAGGGGGCTATGGCTACACCTTC

v_gene: TRBV6-6
abundance: .
d_gene: .
j_gene: TRBJ2-1
CDR3aa: CASSYGTNYDEQFF
CDR3nt: TGTGCCAGCAGTTATGGCACCAATTATGATGAGCAGTTCTTC

v_gene: TRBV7-8
abundance: .
d_gene: TRBD1
j_gene: TRBJ2-5
CDR3aa: CASSFLDRGGGTQYF
CDR3nt: TGTGCCAGCAGCTTCCTGGACAGGGGAGGAGGGACCCAGTACTTC

v_gene: TRBV19
abundance: .
d_gene: .
j_gene: TRBJ2-1
CDR3aa: CASSMSRNEQFF
CDR3nt: TGTGCCAGTAGTATGAGTCGCAATGAGCAGTTCTTC

v_gene: TRBV7-2
abundance: few
d_gene: .
j_gene: TRBJ1-5
CDR3aa: CASTRGSNQPQHF
CDR3nt: TGTGCCAGCACCCGCGGCAGCAATCAGCCCCAGCATTTT

v_gene: TRBV18
abundance: .
d_gene: TRBD2
j_gene: TRBJ2-1
CDR3aa: CASSPPLSGRAMNEQFF
CDR3nt: TGTGCCAGCTCACCTCCCCTGAGCGGGAGGGCCATGAATGAGCAGTTCTTC

v_gene: TRBV2
abundance: once
d_gene: .
j_gene: TRBJ1-4
CDR3aa: CASSEGPILFF
CDR3nt: TGTGCCAGCAGTGAAGGGCCAATACTGTTTTTT

v_gene: TRBV7-3
abundance: .
d_gene: TRBD2
j_gene: TRBJ2-1
CDR3aa: CASSAGLAEIYNEQFF
CDR3nt: TGTGCCAGCAGCGCGGGACTAGCGGAAATTTACAATGAGCAGTTCTTC

v_gene: TRBV10-3
abundance: .
d_gene: .
j_gene: TRBJ2-5
CDR3aa: CAISDGVWRSWRQTQYF
CDR3nt: TGTGCCATCAGTGATGGCGTTTGGCGTAGCTGGAGACAGACCCAGTACTTC

v_gene: TRBV6-5
abundance: .
d_gene: TRBD2
j_gene: TRBJ2-1
CDR3aa: CASSYVAGGNNEQFF
CDR3nt: TGTGCCAGCAGTTACGTAGCGGGGGGGAACAATGAGCAGTTCTTC